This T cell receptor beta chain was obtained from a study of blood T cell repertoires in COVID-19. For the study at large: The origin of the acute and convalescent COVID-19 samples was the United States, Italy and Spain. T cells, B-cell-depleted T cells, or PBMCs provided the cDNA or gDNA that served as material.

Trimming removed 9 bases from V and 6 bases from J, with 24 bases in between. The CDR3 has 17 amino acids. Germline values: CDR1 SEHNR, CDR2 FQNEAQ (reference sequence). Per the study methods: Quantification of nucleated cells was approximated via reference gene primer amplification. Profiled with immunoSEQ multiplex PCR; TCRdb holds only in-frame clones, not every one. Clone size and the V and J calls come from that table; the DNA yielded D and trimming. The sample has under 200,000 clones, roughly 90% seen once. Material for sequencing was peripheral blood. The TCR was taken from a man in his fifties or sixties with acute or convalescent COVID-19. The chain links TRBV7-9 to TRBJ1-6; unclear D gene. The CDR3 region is CASTITERSWSNSPLHF. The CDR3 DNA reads TGTGCCAGTACAATAACGGAGCGGAGTTGGTCTAATTCACCCCTCCACTTT.